This TCR beta chain came from a study of T cell responses to AZD1222 COVID-19 vaccine. Study details: Recipients boosted at about 4 weeks or about 12 weeks are pooled. Overall study findings and caveats: Donors were mostly white British, more females; clonal diversity possibly underestimated. Regions 160-218 and 743-854 held dominance among vaccine-associated CD4 TCRs, which spanned spike.

Profiling relied on immunoSEQ multiplex PCR, and the TCRdb table lists in-frame clones only, not all of them. The sample shows roughly 140,000 clones, 91% of them seen only once. Regarding this clone: Its antigen remains unknown.

The receptor was derived from an adult in good health. The specimen was peripheral blood, collected on day 0 of AZD1222 vaccination.

The CDR3 protein is CASSQEGDSEPLETQYF. The CDR3 DNA sequence: TGTGCCAGCAGCCAAGAGGGGGATTCGGAACCCTTGGAGACCCAGTACTTC. This chain links TRBV3-1 (or the pseudogene TRBV3-2) with TRBJ2-5; D is possibly TRBD1 or TRBD2 (5 bases each). V was clipped by 0 bases and J by 5 bases, with 19 bases between them. CDR3 length: 17 amino acids. From germline, CDR1 is LGHDT and CDR2 YNNKEL (reference sequence).